A selection of T cell receptor beta chains follows, all from one sample in a study of neoadjuvant anti-PD-1 for oral cavity cancer. The method was immunoSEQ multiplex PCR; TCRdb's version includes in-frame clones alone and lacks a portion of them. The table includes 5,500 to 8,000 clones, approximately 74% detected once. The input for sequencing was PBMCs, taken before nivolumab (anti-PD-1) treatment. Receptors were obtained from a person between 35 and 79 years old with oral cavity squamous cell carcinoma. CDR3s include the opening cysteine and the closing phenylalanine or tryptophan. The order of the fields is J gene, V gene, CDR3 protein.

J: TRBJ2-1
V: TRBV11-1
CDR3: CARITFYNEQFF

J: TRBJ1-1
V: TRBV2
CDR3: CASSEQGFFTEAFF

J: TRBJ1-3
V: TRBV29-1
CDR3: CSARQGRSGNTIYF

J: TRBJ1-2
V: TRBV29-1
CDR3: CSVEEGDGYTF

J: TRBJ1-5
V: TRBV12-5
CDR3: CASGAAYSNQPQHF

J: TRBJ2-1
V: TRBV30
CDR3: CAWTLGVSIGNEQFF

J: TRBJ1-1
V: TRBV30
CDR3: CAWRTTGTTEAFF

J: TRBJ1-5
V: TRBV27
CDR3: CASSPRLYQPQHF

J: TRBJ2-7
V: TRBV2
CDR3: CASILDRGHPRYF

J: TRBJ2-3
V: TRBV1
CDR3: CTSTPKWLSGATTDTQYF

J: TRBJ2-5
V: TRBV7-2
CDR3: CASSLVRGGRIETQYF

J: TRBJ1-4
V: TRBV4-2
CDR3: CASKQGDRESEKLFF

J: TRBJ2-1
V: TRBV18
CDR3: CASSPSATGQLYNEQFF

J: TRBJ2-1
V: TRBV7-6
CDR3: CASSSFGGLAGLSDNEQFF

J: TRBJ1-5
V: TRBV28
CDR3: CASSLGQANQPQHF

J: TRBJ2-4
V: TRBV5-4
CDR3: CASSSPTDIAKNIQYF

J: TRBJ2-7
V: TRBV5-1
CDR3: CASSLAPGFDYEQYF

J: TRBJ1-2
V: TRBV5-5
CDR3: CASSLGRKVNYGYTF

J: TRBJ2-5
V: TRBV13
CDR3: CASSERTGVETQYF

J: TRBJ1-6
V: TRBV7-2
CDR3: CASSLAGGGSSPLHF

J: TRBJ2-3
V: TRBV29-1
CDR3: CSVELAGGQTQYF

J: TRBJ2-2
V: TRBV6-4
CDR3: CASSDRDGGELFF

J: TRBJ1-2
V: TRBV5-6
CDR3: CASSLDLGTYGYTF

J: TRBJ2-1
V: TRBV4-1
CDR3: CASSQGEQNYNEQFF

J: TRBJ1-4
V: TRBV11-1
CDR3: CASSLNGLLDEKLFF

J: TRBJ2-3
V: TRBV5-6
CDR3: CASSLGAGGTDTQYF

J: TRBJ2-6
V: TRBV30
CDR3: CAWSRVEFSGANVLTF

J: TRBJ2-7
V: TRBV11-2
CDR3: CASSLDPSGGSYEQYF

J: TRBJ1-3
V: TRBV28
CDR3: CASSEQSSSGNTIYF

J: TRBJ1-2
V: TRBV4-2
CDR3: CASSQAGTGDGWGYTF

J: TRBJ2-2
V: TRBV12-5
CDR3: CARGTDNTGELFF

J: TRBJ1-3
V: TRBV29-1
CDR3: CSVERRGISGNTIYF

J: TRBJ1-3
V: TRBV28
CDR3: CASRRRDISGNTIYF

J: TRBJ2-5
V: TRBV6-6
CDR3: CATLPRQIQETQYF

J: TRBJ2-2
V: TRBV28
CDR3: CASEGHLNTGELFF

J: TRBJ2-2
V: TRBV2
CDR3: CASSEPEWGQNTGELFF

J: TRBJ1-1
V: TRBV7-9
CDR3: CASSLRRDSTEAFF

J: TRBJ2-7
V: TRBV6-1
CDR3: CASSEGTGGSYEQYF

J: TRBJ2-3
V: TRBV9
CDR3: CASSPLRGLVTDTQYF

J: TRBJ2-7
V: TRBV28
CDR3: CASSVRSYEQYF